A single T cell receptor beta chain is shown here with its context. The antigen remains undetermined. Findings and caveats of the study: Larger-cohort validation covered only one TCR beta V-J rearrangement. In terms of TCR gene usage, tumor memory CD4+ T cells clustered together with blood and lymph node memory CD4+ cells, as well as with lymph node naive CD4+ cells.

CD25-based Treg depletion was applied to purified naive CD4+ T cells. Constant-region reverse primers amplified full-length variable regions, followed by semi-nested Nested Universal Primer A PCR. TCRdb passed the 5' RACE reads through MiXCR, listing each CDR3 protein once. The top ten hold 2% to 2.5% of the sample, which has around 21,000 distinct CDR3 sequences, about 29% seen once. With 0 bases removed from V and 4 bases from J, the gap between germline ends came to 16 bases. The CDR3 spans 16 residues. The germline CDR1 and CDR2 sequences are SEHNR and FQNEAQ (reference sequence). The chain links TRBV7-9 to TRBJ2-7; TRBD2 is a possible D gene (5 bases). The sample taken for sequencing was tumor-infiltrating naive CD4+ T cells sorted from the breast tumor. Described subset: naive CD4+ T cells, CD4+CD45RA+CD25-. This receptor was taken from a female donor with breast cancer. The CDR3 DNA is TGTGCCAGCAGCTTAGCATCTACACGGGGTAGATACGAGCAGTACTTC. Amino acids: CASSLASTRGRYEQYF. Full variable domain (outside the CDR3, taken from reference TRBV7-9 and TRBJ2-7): DTGVSQNPRHKITKRGQNVTFRCDPISEHNRLYWYRQTLGQGPEFLTYFQNEAQLEKSRLLSDRFSAERPKGSFSTLEIQRTEQGDSAMYLCASSLASTRGRYEQYFGPGTRLTVT.